This T cell receptor (beta chain) was identified in a study of cytomegalovirus exposure and HLA in healthy donors. General study points: Some TCR beta chains (164 of them) were listed as cytomegalovirus-associated. The TCR clusters that emerged in the first cohort tended, a later analysis found, to co-occur in the 120 or so validation repertoires.

Notes on this clone: Antigen unknown.

Libraries were prepared by immunoSEQ multiplex PCR; TCRdb keeps only in-frame clonotypes and omits some of them. The data hold 100,000 to 120,000 clones, with around 89% observed a single time. Germline V lookup: CDR1 SGHNT, CDR2 YYREEE (reference sequence). J gave up 7 bases and V 2 bases, and 11 bases lay outside the gene matches. CDR3 length equals 15 residues. Sequencing was done on a sample of PBMCs. This sequence originates from a woman in her twenties or thirties in good health and CMV-seropositive. The V call is TRBV5-4, the J call TRBJ2-7; the match to TRBD1 covers 8 bases. For the CDR3, the DNA is TGTGCCAGCAGCTTAGAGGGACAGGCGGCGGGAGAGCAGTACTTC. Protein sequence: CASSLEGQAAGEQYF.